Below, one T cell receptor (beta chain) is given with its context. This entry comes from a study of blood T cell repertoires in COVID-19. Turning to the study itself: Italy, Spain and the United States were the sources of the convalescent and acute COVID-19 samples. The analysed material was cDNA or gDNA that came from T cells, B-cell-depleted T cells, or PBMCs.

The CDR3 consists of 13 residues. The V gene lost 2 bases and the J gene lost 6 bases, with 12 bases spanning the gap. Germline V gene data show CDR1 as SGHNT and CDR2 as YYREEE (reference sequence). Source study methods: Amplified reference gene primers provided the basis for estimating nucleated cell counts. Some clones are missing from TCRdb's copy, which holds only in-frame ones; the method was immunoSEQ multiplex PCR. V and J calls and clone size are copied from that table; D and trimming were computed from the DNA. The sample lists tens of thousands of clones, more than 75% occurring once. Sample: peripheral blood. The rearrangement uses TRBV5-4 and TRBJ2-7, with D possibly matching TRBD2 (5 bases). This TCR was recovered from a woman older than 75 with acute or convalescent COVID-19. The CDR3 protein is CASSFGRAGEQYF. In DNA, the CDR3 is TGTGCCAGCAGCTTCGGACGGGCGGGCGAGCAGTACTTC.